The sequence of this T cell receptor (beta chain) was determined in a study of neoadjuvant anti-PD-1 for oral cavity cancer. General study results and limits: PBMC Gini-index clonality exceeded responders' in non-responders post-nivolumab.

As concerns this clone: The target antigen is unknown.

The method was immunoSEQ multiplex PCR; TCRdb's version includes in-frame clones alone and lacks a portion of them. The data show over 13,000 clones, with 60% to 75% seen just once and roughly 2.2% held by the top ten. Trimming cost V 5 bases and J 1 base; bases outside gene matches: 5. Per the germline V gene, CDR1 is SGHVS and CDR2 is FQNEAQ. CDR3 length equals 15 residues. Time point noted: after neoadjuvant nivolumab, at surgical resection. V gene TRBV7-8 combines with J gene TRBJ2-5; 9 bases match TRBD2. The sequencing used PBMCs, collected after nivolumab (anti-PD-1) treatment. The clonotype originates from a person between 40 and 85 years old with oral cavity squamous cell carcinoma. CDR3 sequence reads: CASSRTSGPQETQYF. The CDR3 DNA is TGTGCCAGCAGCCGAACTAGCGGGCCCCAAGAGACCCAGTACTTC.